Below are 4 T cell receptor beta chains sequenced from a single sample in a study of T-cell reconstitution after alpha-beta-depleted transplantation in children. Unique molecular identifiers were incorporated into the prepared TCRbeta library. TCRdb re-analysed the PCR reads in MiXCR, keeping a single row per CDR3 protein. The repertoire holds about 580,000 distinct CDR3 sequences, under 25% seen once, with 11% to 15% in the top ten. The sample was PBMCs, mostly from graft donor cells, taken 360 days after TCRalphabeta/CD19-depleted stem cell transplant. All receptors come from a boy younger than two who had a stem cell transplant for acute myeloid leukemia, so the T cells may come from the graft donor.

This clonotype was counted many times. CDR3: CSVVPFGGGAKSGELFF. The CDR3 DNA follows: TGCAGCGTTGTTCCTTTCGGCGGGGGGGCCAAGAGCGGGGAGCTGTTTTTT. V usage is TRBV29-1 and J usage is TRBJ2-2; TRBD2 matches 9 bases. Germline lookup yields CDR1 SQVTM and CDR2 ANQGSEA. The CDR3 runs to 17 residues. V dropped 4 bases and J dropped 7; count of bases not matched to a gene: 16.

The CDR3 protein is CASSLEIAGGGDTQYF. For the CDR3, the DNA is TGTGCCAGCAGCTTGGAGATTGCAGGGGGCGGTGATACGCAGTATTTT. The gene calls are TRBV5-4 and TRBJ2-3, with 8 bases matching TRBD1. V trimming: 0 bases; J trimming: 6 bases; junction bases outside the gene matches: 9. The germline V gene encodes CDR1 SGHNT and CDR2 YYREEE (reference sequence). The CDR3 consists of 16 residues.

This clonotype was seen a few times. This chain joins TRBV6-1 and TRBJ1-6, with D unclear. This CDR3 contains 14 residues. Trimming cost V 6 bases and J 6 bases, with 12 bases left between them. From germline, CDR1 is MNHNS and CDR2 SASEGT. CDR3 sequence: CASSSGMSNSPLHF. The CDR3 DNA reads TGTGCCAGCAGCTCCGGGATGAGTAATTCACCCCTCCACTTT.

J is TRBJ2-1 and V is TRBV15; D may be TRBD2 (5 bases). From germline, CDR1 is LNHNV and CDR2 YYDKDF (reference sequence). V was trimmed by 1 base and J by 2 bases, leaving 9 bases between them. The CDR3 covers 15 residues. As DNA, the CDR3 is TGTGCCACCAGCAGAGCAGCGGCTCCCTACAATGAGCAGTTCTTC. It translates to CATSRAAAPYNEQFF.